This TCR beta chain was sequenced during a study of shared clonotypes between healthy human individuals. Sorted-subset replicate PCR reactions were performed with approximately 180 ng DNA, corresponding to 30,000 to 35,000 T cell genomes. Using immunoSEQ multiplex PCR, the repertoire was profiled, and TCRdb retains in-frame clones only, with some absent. The profile shows a few million clones, 80% to 95% of them singletons. Naive CD8 populations comprised CD45RO-negative cells positively selected for CCR7, excluding terminally differentiated effector memory CD45RA+ cells. Study-wide points: Non-shared clonotypes had lower generation probabilities than those shared by all four donors. Richness estimates generally favored naive over memory subsets.

With regard to this clone: Its antigen remains unidentified.

Trimming stripped 4 bases from V and 7 bases from J, with 23 bases between. The germline V gene has CDR1 KGHSY and CDR2 FQNENV. CDR3 length: 17 residues. This clonotype was sampled from a young man in good health. Some clones in this sample may be carry-over from other donors' samples. The chain is built from TRBV16 and TRBJ1-5; weak D call: TRBD1 (5 bases). The sequenced material came from naive CD8+ T cells from PBMCs. The CDR3 loop reads CASSPGVTQLRVQPQHF. The CDR3 DNA sequence: TGTGCCAGCAGCCCGGGGGTAACCCAATTGAGGGTGCAGCCCCAGCATTTT.